Listed below are T cell receptor beta chains from one sample, sequenced in a study of T cells expressing NK-cell markers. TCRdb reprocessed the 5' RACE reads, keeping one entry per CDR3 protein, no DNA. Its table records about 260,000 distinct CDR3 sequences. Material for sequencing was blood T cells: a sorted CD56 or NKG2C T cell subset, CD4+ or CD8+ T cells, or bulk PBMC T cells (not recorded which). The receptors stem from a woman between 18 and 69 years old in good health. CDR3s include the opening cysteine and the closing phenylalanine or tryptophan.

J	V	CDR3
TRBJ2-7	TRBV6-1	CASNDGLTSPYEQYF
TRBJ1-3	TRBV5-1	CASSFNGPGMNTIYF
TRBJ2-1	TRBV12-3/TRBV12-4	CASSLRTAYNEQFF
TRBJ2-1	TRBV7-3	CASSLSLARGNEQFF
TRBJ2-1	TRBV7-7	CASSPLRGGNEQFF
TRBJ2-1	TRBV20-1	CSARDRGRRLHEQFF
TRBJ2-2	TRBV20-1	CSARKTKNTGELFF
TRBJ1-6	TRBV6-5	CASSYSSIGFSYNSPLHF
TRBJ2-1	TRBV10-3	CAISDFGRGSDEQFF
TRBJ2-3	TRBV28	CASNPGLADTQYF
TRBJ2-3	TRBV11-2	CASALVPDRGTDTQYF
TRBJ1-5	TRBV10-3	CAISPHGTVDNQPQHF
TRBJ1-4	TRBV7-6	CASSLTWGQGGEKLFF
TRBJ2-1	TRBV5-1	CASSFQGQGNEQFF
TRBJ2-2	TRBV5-1	CASSPDGLTHTGELFF
TRBJ2-2	TRBV7-2	CASSYGLSTGELFF
TRBJ2-1	TRBV3-1	CASSPLGSTQPHNEQFF